Presented here are 27 T cell receptor beta chains from one specimen sequenced in a study of T cell responses to AZD1222 COVID-19 vaccine. Measured with immunoSEQ multiplex PCR; TCRdb has only the in-frame clones, and not every one. The data show 70,000 to 90,000 clones, with around 73% seen just once and around 21% held by the top ten. The sequenced sample was peripheral blood, obtained on day 0 of AZD1222 vaccination. These receptors were collected from an adult in good health.

The chain recombines TRBV6-6 with TRBJ1-5; D is perhaps TRBD1 (5 bases). The CDR3 loop spans 15 amino acids. Germline-derived CDR1 and CDR2 are MNHNY and SVGAGI (reference sequence). Trimming removed 2 bases at V and 0 bases at J, with 8 bases between. The chain's CDR3 is CASSYDRDSNQPQHF. The CDR3 DNA reads TGTGCCAGCAGTTACGACAGAGATAGCAATCAGCCCCAGCATTTT.

The chain recombines TRBV10-3 with TRBJ2-7; D is uncertain. Germline-derived CDR1 and CDR2 are ENHRY and SYGVKD. The length of the CDR3 is 12 residues. Trimming removed 2 bases from V and 3 bases from J, with 5 bases in between. The CDR3 region has the DNA TGTGCCATCAGTGAGGTTGTCTACGAGCAGTACTTC. This encodes CAISEVVYEQYF.

Only a few counts were recorded for this clone. This chain connects TRBV11-2 to TRBJ2-1; D could derive from TRBD1 or TRBD2 (7 bases each). Trimming left V 7 bases short and J 0 bases short, with 22 bases between. Germline values: CDR1 SGHAT, CDR2 FQNNGV. CDR3 length equals 18 residues. The CDR3 DNA reads TGTGCCAGCAAACCGGGGAGGGGGCGATTGAGCTCCTACAATGAGCAGTTCTTC. Protein: CASKPGRGRLSSYNEQFF.

This rearrangement joins TRBV30 to TRBJ2-1, with 10 bases lining up with TRBD2. Germline-derived CDR1 and CDR2 are GTSNPN and SVGIG (reference sequence). Losses at the gene ends were 4 bases for V and 3 bases for J; bases not matched to a gene: 6. The CDR3 contains 15 residues. This CDR3 is CAWTLAGDLYNEQFF. The DNA for the CDR3 is TGTGCCTGGACTCTAGCGGGAGATCTCTACAATGAGCAGTTCTTC.

This clone was observed a handful of times. The V gene is TRBV6-5, the J gene TRBJ1-1; D remains ambiguous. Trimming removed 1 base at V and 0 bases at J, with 9 bases between. Per germline, CDR1 MNHEY and CDR2 SVGAGI. The CDR3 is 15 amino acids. In DNA, the CDR3 is TGTGCCAGCAGTTACTACACAATGTTGAACACTGAAGCTTTCTTT. Its protein is CASSYYTMLNTEAFF.

The chain recombines TRBV30 with TRBJ2-5; TRBD2 matches 9 bases. The CDR3 totals 15 residues. Germline values: CDR1 GTSNPN, CDR2 SVGIG (reference sequence). Trimming took 8 bases from V and 2 from J; bases not matched to a gene: 12. The CDR3 DNA reads TGTGCCAGTAGCGGGAGAAGTTCGGGGCAAGAGACCCAGTACTTC. Translating it yields CASSGRSSGQETQYF.

The chain joins TRBV30 to TRBJ1-3; no reliable D call. The CDR3 extends over 16 amino acids. V was pared by 5 bases and J by 0 bases, with 17 bases between. Germline V gene lookup returns CDR1 GTSNPN and CDR2 SVGIG (reference sequence). The CDR3 nucleotides read TGTGCCTGGGGGAGTGGAGGGCTCTTCTCTGGAAACACCATATATTTT. As protein: CAWGSGGLFSGNTIYF. Supplemented by reference TRBV30 and TRBJ1-3, the full variable domain reads SQTIHQWPATLVQPVGSPLSLECTVEGTSNPNLYWYRQAAGRGLQLLFYSVGIGQISSEVPQNLSASRPQDRQFILSSKKLLLSDSGFYLCAWGSGGLFSGNTIYFGEGSWLTVV.

The rearrangement joins TRBV28 to TRBJ2-1; TRBD2 agrees at 7 bases. Germline CDR1 reads MDHEN; CDR2 reads SYDVKM. The ends lost 4 bases at V and 4 bases at J; junction bases unmatched: 7. This CDR3 contains 15 residues. The CDR3 loop reads CASSSGGLGYNEQFF. In DNA, the CDR3 is TGTGCCAGCAGTTCGGGGGGTCTTGGGTACAATGAGCAGTTCTTC.

This clone showed up just once. The J gene is TRBJ2-1, the V gene TRBV7-9; 8 positions agree with TRBD1. Germline CDR1 is SEHNR and CDR2 is FQNEAQ (reference sequence). The CDR3 is 12 residues long. J gave up 7 bases and V 11 bases, and 7 bases lay outside the gene matches. The CDR3 sequence: CAVTGGWNEQFF. The CDR3 bases are TGTGCCGTTACAGGGGGGTGGAATGAGCAGTTCTTC.

The chain has TRBV6-1 and TRBJ2-3; D is possibly TRBD1 (5 bases). The CDR3 is 14 amino acids. Trimming cost V 3 bases and J 0 bases, with 7 bases left between them. Germline V gives CDR1 MNHNS, CDR2 SASEGT. CDR3 sequence (DNA): TGTGCCAGCAGTGACAGGGTTAGCACAGATACGCAGTATTTT. It specifies CASSDRVSTDTQYF.

This clone came up a few times. V is TRBV7-2 and J is TRBJ2-2; D perhaps matches TRBD1 (5 bases). V was clipped by 3 bases and J by 1 base, with 9 bases between them. CDR1 is SGHTA and CDR2 is FQGNSA in the germline V gene. CDR3 length equals 15 residues. The CDR3 protein is CASSFLRGNTGELFF. In nucleotides, the CDR3 is TGTGCCAGCAGCTTCTTAAGGGGGAACACCGGGGAGCTGTTTTTT.

This clone was seen once. This chain joins TRBV19 and TRBJ2-5; 11 positions match TRBD1. V lost 3 bases to trimming and J lost 5 bases; unmatched junction nucleotides: 5. The CDR3 has 15 residues. Germline V CDR1 and CDR2: LNHDA, SQIVND (reference sequence). The CDR3 spells CASSIGTGGIETQYF. The CDR3 nucleotides are TGTGCCAGTAGTATCGGGACAGGGGGTATCGAGACCCAGTACTTC.

The chain recombines TRBV19 with TRBJ1-3; 7 positions match TRBD1. In germline, CDR1 is LNHDA, CDR2 SQIVND (reference sequence). Trimming at V came to 5 bases and at J to 5 bases, leaving 24 bases not matched to a gene. CDR3 size: 20 residues. CDR3 DNA: TGTGCCAGTAGTCACATCGTGGGGGACAGCCTTGACTTTCGGCGAAACACCATATATTTT. Translation gives CASSHIVGDSLDFRRNTIYF. The full variable domain, with the rest looked up from reference TRBV19 and TRBJ1-3, is DGGITQSPKYLFRKEGQNVTLSCEQNLNHDAMYWYRQDPGQGLRLIYYSQIVNDFQKGDIAEGYSVSREKKESFPLTVTSAQKNPTAFYLCASSHIVGDSLDFRRNTIYFGEGSWLTVV.

This clone showed up just once. The rearrangement links TRBV10-2 to TRBJ2-3; D remains unclear. CDR3 size: 10 residues. Germline loops: CDR1 WSHSY, CDR2 SAAADI. Trimming took 1 base from V and 7 from J, leaving 0 bases between them. The DNA of the CDR3 is TGCGCCAGCAGTGAGTATACGCAGTATTTT. This codes for CASSEYTQYF.

With respect to this clone: Being one base from a much bigger clone, this may be a read error. V is TRBV3-1 (or the pseudogene TRBV3-2) and J is TRBJ2-7; D is undetermined. With 1 base removed from V and 2 bases from J, the gap between germline ends came to 0 bases. This CDR3 spans 11 amino acids. CDR1 LGHDT and CDR2 YNNKEL come from the germline V gene (reference sequence). CDR3 DNA: TGTGCCAGCAGCCAAGCCTACGAGCAGTACTTC. As protein: CASSQAYEQYF.

This chain connects TRBV4-3 to TRBJ2-1; D might be TRBD1 or TRBD2, each matching 6 bases. The CDR3 has 16 residues. Trimming pared 3 bases from V and 6 bases from J, leaving 18 bases between. Germline CDR1 LGHNA, CDR2 YSLEER. This CDR3 is CASSHLGGGWGNEQFF. CDR3 nucleotides: TGCGCCAGCAGCCACCTAGGGGGAGGATGGGGCAATGAGCAGTTCTTC.

This clone was detected once. The rearrangement uses TRBV20-1 and TRBJ1-1; TRBD1 might be the D (6 bases). This CDR3 is built from 11 residues. Trimming cost V 2 bases and J 11 bases, with 12 bases left between them. Germline V lookup: CDR1 DFQATT, CDR2 SNEGSKA (reference sequence). DNA of the CDR3: TGCAGTGCTAGATCACAGGGATGGGCTTTCTTT. Its translation: CSARSQGWAFF.

The CDR3: CASSWAGAYGYTF. The CDR3 bases are TGTGCCAGCAGCTGGGCAGGCGCCTATGGCTACACCTTC. The genes are TRBV5-4 and TRBJ1-2; D is unclear. Trimming removed 3 bases at V and 4 bases at J, with 10 bases between. This CDR3 has 13 residues. Germline CDR1 is SGHNT and CDR2 is YYREEE (reference sequence).

The V gene is TRBV19, the J gene TRBJ1-6; perhaps TRBD1 as D (6 bases). From germline, CDR1 is LNHDA and CDR2 SQIVND (reference sequence). Trimming removed 10 bases from V and 3 bases from J, with 16 bases in between. There are 15 residues in the CDR3. The chain's CDR3 is CATRRGDIYNSPLHF. The CDR3 region has the DNA TGTGCCACCCGACGAGGGGACATCTATAATTCACCCCTCCACTTT.

V usage is TRBV7-2 and J usage is TRBJ1-5; D gene ambiguous. This CDR3 is 14 amino acids long. Trimming took off 2 bases at V and 5 bases at J, with 10 bases between the two ends. Per the germline V gene, CDR1 is SGHTA and CDR2 is FQGNSA. CDR3 DNA sequence: TGTGCCAGCAGCTTAACCGCCTTAGATCAGCCCCAGCATTTT. As protein: CASSLTALDQPQHF.

The chain combines TRBV7-2 with TRBJ1-2; D perhaps matches TRBD1 (5 bases). The germline V and J ends were trimmed by 1 base and 8 bases, with 20 bases remaining between them. The CDR3 consists of 16 residues. The V gene's germline CDR1 is SGHTA and CDR2 FQGNSA. The CDR3 DNA is TGTGCCAGCAGCTTAGATTTTGGACACTCCTCGAGGGGCTACACCTTC. Its translation: CASSLDFGHSSRGYTF.

This sequence joins TRBV21-1 and TRBJ2-5; the DNA was not used to check the table's D call, TRBD2. TRBV21-1 is marked as a pseudogene. CDR3 size: 13 residues. The chain's CDR3 is CASSKLGQETQYF. The CDR3 nucleotides are TGTGCCAGCAGCAAACTAGGACAAGAGACCCAGTACTTC.

The chain joins TRBV12-3 or TRBV12-4 to TRBJ1-3; unclear D gene. V was pared by 2 bases and J by 6 bases, with 5 bases between. The CDR3 length is 12 residues. This chain's CDR3 is CASSLYPNTIYF. The CDR3 DNA follows: TGTGCCAGCAGTTTATATCCAAACACCATATATTTT.

Comments on this clone: The same CDR3 also results from other DNA sequences found in this sample. The V gene is TRBV24-1, the J gene TRBJ2-2; D remains ambiguous. The CDR3 has 12 residues. Trimming took off 7 bases at V and 3 bases at J, with 5 bases between the two ends. Germline CDR1 reads KGHDR; CDR2 reads SFDVKD. The chain's CDR3 is CATSSYTGELFF. The CDR3, as DNA: TGTGCCACCAGCTCATACACCGGGGAGCTGTTTTTT.

J is TRBJ1-5 and V is TRBV7-2; 9 bases agree with TRBD1. CDR1 is SGHTA and CDR2 is FQGNSA in the germline V gene. The V and J ends lost 5 bases and 6 bases, in that order; junction bases with no gene match: 17. The CDR3 spans 18 residues. DNA for the CDR3: TGTGCCAGCAGCCCACAGGTGGTGCGTACAGGGGGCGGTCAGCCCCAGCATTTT. Its translation: CASSPQVVRTGGGQPQHF.

The CDR3 sequence is CSVRGTAGLGEQFF. In DNA, the CDR3 is TGCAGCGTCCGCGGTACTGCGGGATTGGGTGAGCAGTTCTTC. J is TRBJ2-1 and V is TRBV29-1; D is perhaps TRBD2 (6 bases). The CDR3 totals 14 residues. Deletions cut 6 bases from V and 9 bases from J, with 21 bases between. Germline V gene data show CDR1 as SQVTM and CDR2 as ANQGSEA.

The V and J genes are TRBV2 and TRBJ2-3; TRBD2 matches at 8 bases. The V gene's germline CDR1 is SNHLY and CDR2 FYNNEI. The V gene end was trimmed by 8 bases and the J gene end by 2 bases; junction bases not matched to a gene: 3. The CDR3 length is 13 residues. The CDR3 loop is CASVAGLTDTQYF. The DNA of the CDR3 is TGTGCCAGCGTAGCGGGACTCACAGATACGCAGTATTTT.